This T cell receptor (beta chain) was found in a study of cytomegalovirus exposure and HLA in healthy donors. Regarding the study as a whole: Earlier findings revealed that most TCR beta V segments proved productive either about 90% or about 30% of the time.

Concerning this clone itself: The antigen is unknown.

PCR employed 60 Vbeta and 13 Jbeta primers. The repertoire was sequenced with immunoSEQ multiplex PCR; TCRdb's copy has only in-frame clones and lacks some. The data show 90,000 to 100,000 clones, around a tenth seen once. Germline trimming cut 2 bases from V and 3 bases from J; bases unmatched to any gene: 3. This CDR3 comprises 15 residues. Germline-derived CDR1 and CDR2 are PRHDT and FYEKMQ (reference sequence). The V and J genes are TRBV13 and TRBJ2-2, with 7 bases identical to TRBD2. The sample consisted of PBMCs. The sequence was obtained from a man aged 45-65 years in good health and CMV-seropositive. The CDR3, as DNA: TGTGCCAGCAGCTTAAGCGGGATGTACACCGGGGAGCTGTTTTTT. Its translation: CASSLSGMYTGELFF.